This T cell receptor (beta chain) is from a study of blood T cell repertoires in COVID-19. Study context: Whether acute or convalescent, the COVID-19 samples came from the United States, Italy and Spain.

How the authors handled the data: Researchers report that nucleated cell counts were estimated from reference gene primer amplification. Only in-frame clones appear in the TCRdb table, and some are missing; sequencing was by immunoSEQ multiplex PCR. Clone size and V and J calls were adopted from that table, with D and trimming inferred from the DNA. This table holds around 50,000 clones, roughly 84% found once. V lost 4 bases, J lost 3 bases, and 4 bases stayed unmatched. CDR3 length equals 14 residues. Germline CDR1 and CDR2: SGHDT and YYEEEE. The rearrangement links TRBV5-6 to TRBJ2-5; 9 bases fit TRBD2. Sequencing used peripheral blood. This clonotype was obtained from a man aged 45-65 years with active COVID-19. CDR3: CASSESGGKETQYF. CDR3 sequence (DNA): TGTGCCAGCAGCGAGAGCGGGGGGAAAGAGACCCAGTACTTC. The variable domain in full, with the rest retrieved from reference TRBV5-6 and TRBJ2-5, is DAGVTQSPTHLIKTRGQQVTLRCSPKSGHDTVSWYQQALGQGPQFIFQYYEEEERQRGNFPDRFSGHQFPNYSSELNVNALLLGDSALYLCASSESGGKETQYFGPGTRLLVL.